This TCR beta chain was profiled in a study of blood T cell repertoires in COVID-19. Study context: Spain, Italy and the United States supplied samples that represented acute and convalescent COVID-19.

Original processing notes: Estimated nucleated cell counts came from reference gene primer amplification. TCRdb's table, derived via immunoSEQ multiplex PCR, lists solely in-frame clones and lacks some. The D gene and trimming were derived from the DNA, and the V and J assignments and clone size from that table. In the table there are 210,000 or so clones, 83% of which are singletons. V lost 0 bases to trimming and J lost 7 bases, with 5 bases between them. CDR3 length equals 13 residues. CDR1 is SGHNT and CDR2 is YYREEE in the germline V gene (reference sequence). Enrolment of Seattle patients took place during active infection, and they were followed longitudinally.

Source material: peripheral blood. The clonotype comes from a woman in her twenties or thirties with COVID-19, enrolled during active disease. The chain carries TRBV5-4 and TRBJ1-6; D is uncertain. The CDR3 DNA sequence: TGTGCCAGCAGCTTGGGGGCGAATTCACCCCTCCACTTT. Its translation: CASSLGANSPLHF. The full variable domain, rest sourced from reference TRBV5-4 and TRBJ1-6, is ETGVTQSPTHLIKTRGQQVTLRCSSQSGHNTVSWYQQALGQGPQFIFQYYREEENGRGNFPPRFSGLQFPNYSSELNVNALELDDSALYLCASSLGANSPLHFGNGTRLTVT.